A single sample gave rise to the 20 T cell receptor beta chains below, sequenced in a study of T cell repertoires in cytomegalovirus infection. Each CDR3 protein gets one entry after TCRdb re-called the reads with MiXCR. The sample holds 700,000 to 950,000 distinct CDR3 sequences; about 33% are singletons and the top ten take roughly 12%. Antigen specificity for these receptors is unknown. This sample comprised cultured CD8+ T cells from PBMCs, obtained from culture after CMV antigen stimulation. All receptors come from a human donor in good health (CMV status not recorded). Some clones in this sample may be carry-over from other donors' samples.

There are a few counts of this clonotype. The chain's CDR3 is CSVAVREDEQYV. CDR3 sequence (DNA): TGCAGCGTTGCCGTCCGGGAAGACGAGCAGTACGTC. The chain links TRBV29-1 to TRBJ2-7; tentative D call: TRBD2 (5 bases). The V end lost 4 bases, the J end lost 5 bases, and 12 bases lay between the germline ends. This CDR3 is 12 amino acids long. Per germline, CDR1 SQVTM and CDR2 ANQGSEA.

This clonotype was seen more than once but under ten times. The chain's CDR3 is CASSQAYRDWSNSPLHF. DNA of the CDR3: TGTGCCAGCAGCCAGGCATACAGGGATTGGAGTAATTCACCCCTCCACTTT. The chain joins TRBV4-2 to TRBJ1-6, with D perhaps matching TRBD1 (6 bases). The CDR3 is made up of 17 amino acids. V lost 3 bases and J 6 bases, leaving 18 bases between the germline ends. From germline, CDR1 is LGHNA and CDR2 YNFKEQ.

Note on this clonotype: A much larger clone sits a single nucleotide away, making a read error possible. The chain uses TRBV7-6 and TRBJ2-2; 8 nucleotides line up with TRBD1. Germline-derived CDR1 and CDR2 are SGHVS and FNYEAQ. The CDR3 loop spans 15 amino acids. In DNA, the CDR3 is TGTGCCAGCAGCCCAGACAGGGGCGTTACCGGGGAGCCGTTTTTT. Translated: CASSPDRGVTGEPFF.

In its sample, this clonotype was seen a few times. The rearrangement joins TRBV7-9 to TRBJ1-1, with 7 bases aligning to TRBD1. Per germline, CDR1 SEHNR and CDR2 FQNEAQ (reference sequence). The CDR3 is 14 amino acids. Trimming at V came to 6 bases and at J to 4 bases, leaving 8 bases not matched to a gene. The CDR3: CASRRLAGGTEAFF. The DNA for the CDR3 is TGTGCCAGCAGGCGCCTGGCAGGGGGCACTGAAGCTTTCTTT.

This chain uses TRBV12-3 or TRBV12-4 with TRBJ1-4, with TRBD1 as a possible D gene (6 bases). The V gene lost 3 bases and the J gene lost 3 bases, with 26 bases spanning the gap. The CDR3 consists of 20 residues. In DNA form, the CDR3 reads TGTGCCAGCAGTTTTATTTTAGGACAGACAGGCCAACCGCCTAATGAAAAACTGTTTTTT. Translating it yields CASSFILGQTGQPPNEKLFF.

In its sample, this clonotype was seen a few times. The chain recombines TRBV7-2 with TRBJ1-1, with unresolved D. V was trimmed by 3 bases and J by 7 bases, leaving 18 bases between them. This CDR3 contains 15 residues. Germline assignment: CDR1 SGHTA and CDR2 FQGNSA. In DNA, the CDR3 is TGTGCCAGCAGCTTGGCGAGCACCCTGGTAGGTGAAGCTTTCTTT. Residues: CASSLASTLVGEAFF.

This clonotype came up a few times. This chain uses TRBV7-9 with TRBJ2-6; TRBD1 might be the D (5 bases). Germline V CDR1 and CDR2: SEHNR, FQNEAQ (reference sequence). The CDR3 runs to 15 residues. Trimming removed 5 bases at V and 4 bases at J, with 12 bases between. Written as DNA, the CDR3 is TGTGCCAGCAGCCCCGGACATAAGGGGGCCAACGTCCTGACTTTC. It translates to CASSPGHKGANVLTF.

The V call is TRBV4-2, the J call TRBJ2-7, with a weak D call TRBD1 (5 bases). CDR3 length equals 15 residues. Germline CDR1 LGHNA, CDR2 YNFKEQ. V was trimmed by 1 base and J by 4 bases, leaving 14 bases between them. The CDR3, as DNA: TGTGCCAGCAGCCAAGTCAAGGGGCTAGATTACGAGCAGTACTTC. Its protein product is CASSQVKGLDYEQYF.

In its sample, this clonotype was seen a few times. V and J are TRBV2 and TRBJ2-7; D gene uncertain. CDR3 length: 10 residues. CDR1 SNHLY and CDR2 FYNNEI come from the germline V gene. V lost 8 bases, J lost 2 bases, and 4 bases lay in between. The chain's CDR3 is CASPTYEQYV. In DNA form, the CDR3 reads TGTGCCAGCCCTACCTACGAGCAGTACGTC.

This clonotype showed up many times. This sequence joins TRBV12-3 or TRBV12-4 and TRBJ1-2; 10 bases agree with TRBD1. The CDR3 loop spans 15 amino acids. V lost 5 bases, J lost 0 bases, and 3 bases stayed unmatched. The CDR3 nucleotides read TGTGCCAGCAGTCCCGGACAGGGGGCTAACTATGGCTACACCTTC. This gives the protein CASSPGQGANYGYTF.

This clonotype was found many times. The V call is TRBV7-8, the J call TRBJ2-6; D unresolved. Germline V gene lookup returns CDR1 SGHVS and CDR2 FQNEAQ. The CDR3 contains 18 residues. Trimming removed 7 bases from V and 0 bases from J, with 19 bases in between. The CDR3: CASTPRPLVPSGANVLTF. As DNA, the CDR3 is TGTGCCAGCACCCCCAGGCCGCTTGTCCCCTCTGGGGCCAACGTCCTGACTTTC.

CDR3 sequence (DNA): TGTGCCAGCAGCCTCCGCAGGGAAAAGATGAACACTGAAGCTTTCTTT. Translating it yields CASSLRREKMNTEAFF. The V gene is TRBV5-4, the J gene TRBJ1-1; the D gene is possibly TRBD1 (5 bases). CDR1 is SGHNT and CDR2 is YYREEE in the germline V gene (reference sequence). This CDR3 has 16 residues. Trimming took off 4 bases at V and 0 bases at J, with 16 bases between the two ends.

This chain connects TRBV11-3 to TRBJ2-1; TRBD2 matches at 11 bases. The CDR3 sequence is 16 residues long. The germline V gene encodes CDR1 SGHNT and CDR2 YENEEA. V lost 5 bases, J lost 7 bases, and 10 bases stayed unmatched. The CDR3 spells CASSPSGLAGGNEQFF. The CDR3 DNA is TGTGCCAGCAGCCCCTCGGGGCTAGCGGGGGGAAATGAGCAGTTCTTC.

This clonotype was seen only a few times. The chain is built from TRBV7-8 and TRBJ1-4; 7 bases fit TRBD1. V dropped 5 bases and J dropped 0; count of bases not matched to a gene: 6. The CDR3 loop spans 16 amino acids. Germline values: CDR1 SGHVS, CDR2 FQNEAQ. CDR3: CASSAGTVATNEKLFF. The CDR3 nucleotides are TGTGCCAGCAGCGCTGGGACAGTTGCAACTAATGAAAAACTGTTTTTT. Variable domain in full (rest from reference TRBV7-8 and TRBJ1-4): GAGVSQSPRYKVAKRGQDVALRCDPISGHVSLFWYQQALGQGPEFLTYFQNEAQLDKSGLPSDRFFAERPEGSVSTLKIQRTQQEDSAVYLCASSAGTVATNEKLFFGSGTQLSVL.

In its sample, this clonotype was seen many times. V usage is TRBV7-6 and J usage is TRBJ1-5; D might be TRBD1 (5 bases). The CDR3 runs to 13 residues. Germline lookup yields CDR1 SGHVS and CDR2 FNYEAQ. The V gene lost 0 bases and the J gene lost 8 bases, with 8 bases spanning the gap. The DNA for the CDR3 is TGTGCCAGCAGCTTAGCGCAGGGCGAGCCCCAGCATTTT. Translating it yields CASSLAQGEPQHF.

The chain combines TRBV5-1 with TRBJ2-7, with D perhaps matching TRBD1 or TRBD2 (5 bases each). The CDR3 sequence is 14 residues long. Trimming removed 5 bases at V and 4 bases at J, with 16 bases between. Germline V CDR1 and CDR2: SGHRS, YFSETQ. Here the CDR3 DNA reads TGCGCCAGCAGGTCGGGACGGACCCCTTACGAGCAGTACTTC. Translating gives CASRSGRTPYEQYF.

This clonotype was seen a few times. As DNA, the CDR3 is TGTGCCAGCAGTTACGTCGATCAACAGCCCCAGCATTTT. Translation gives CASSYVDQQPQHF. V usage is TRBV6-2 or TRBV6-3 and J usage is TRBJ1-5, with unresolved D. Deletions cut 2 bases from V and 7 bases from J, with 9 bases between. Germline V gene sequence: CDR1 MNHEY, CDR2 SVGEGT. This CDR3 region has 13 residues.

Details on this clonotype: A read error may be the cause here, since a much bigger clone is one base away. The V gene is TRBV4-3, the J gene TRBJ2-1; weak D call: TRBD1 (5 bases). The CDR3 loop spans 15 amino acids. CDR1 is LGHNA and CDR2 is YSLEER in the germline V gene. The CDR3 region is CANSQLEGAGNEQFF. In nucleotides, the CDR3 is TGCGCCAACAGCCAGCTGGAAGGGGCAGGGAATGAGCAGTTCTTC.

This clonotype has a handful of counts. The rearrangement joins TRBV7-8 to TRBJ1-6; unclear D gene. The germline gives CDR1 SGHVS, CDR2 FQNEAQ. The CDR3 is made up of 13 amino acids. The ends were cut back, 2 bases at V and 12 bases at J, with 11 bases in the middle. CDR3 sequence reads: CASSLYQNLPLHF. Written as DNA, the CDR3 is TGTGCCAGCAGCTTATATCAGAACCTACCCCTCCACTTT.

This clonotype has only a few counts. One end of the junction does not line up with germline, which may come from a read error. The chain carries TRBV6-5 and TRBJ1-5; 8 nucleotides match TRBD1. The CDR3 totals 14 residues. Germline CDR1 MNHEY, CDR2 SVGAGI. CDR3 nucleotides: TGTGCCACCAGTCTTTTTCAGGGGGCCCAGCCCCAGCATTTT. Encoded protein: CATSLFQGAQPQHF.